This TCR beta chain derives from a study of cytomegalovirus exposure and HLA in healthy donors (TCRdb year 2017). As for the study more broadly: In an earlier analysis of roughly 590 of the donors, less than 350 Gb of sequence data and roughly 100 million unique TCR beta sequences from 150 million to 200 million T cells were reported. An early release that covered 640 HLA-typed donors contained around 330 gigabases of sequencing data and about 93 million unique TCR sequences. Among the roughly 380 genotyped donors, roughly 80% belonged to the genetic ancestry cluster associated with self-reported Caucasian donors. The study aimed to test whether cataloging public T cell receptors could reveal signatures of past pathogen exposure. The study used immunosequencing to profile the T cell repertoires of about 670 subjects and linked those repertoires to cytomegalovirus serostatus. Along with the approximately 700-subject first cohort, a separate validation cohort of around 120 different subjects was used. To predict cytomegalovirus infection status, the study brought together high-throughput TCR immunosequencing, statistical association of individual TCRs with disease status, and machine learning. A later analysis re-examined previously published TCR beta repertoires from just over 650 donors and added high-resolution HLA genotyping to investigate patterns of TCR occurrence. Rather than using new phenotypic data, the later analysis identified candidate immune exposures from TCR beta sequences and from how often those sequences occurred across donors. To decide whether each TCR beta V gene segment behaved as functional or pseudogenic, an earlier analysis of some 600 of the donors relied on high-throughput TCR beta sequencing. Donor age, sex, ethnicity and CMV serostatus were compiled alongside the repertoire data. A later genetic analysis used genome-wide SNP genotypes for about three fifths of the 666 donors, treating that subset as a discovery cohort. All discovery cohort repertoires had been generated using a single sequencing platform. Both class I and class II loci were covered by HLA typing, at four-digit resolution. The number of donors typed differed by locus, with 629-630 for A, B, C, DRB1 and DQB1, roughly 520 for DQA1, 606 for DPA1, and some 470 for DPB1. Several DR-DQ haplotypes were treated as single units for association and clustering because of strong linkage in the cohort. Across about 370 genotyped donors of the cohort, an average of approximately 220,000 unique TCR beta nucleotide sequences per donor were sequenced, and roughly 20% of those sequences were non-productive.

Overall study results and their limits: A later analysis found that TCR association rates varied across HLA loci, with DRB1 alleles showing the most associated TCRs and HLA-C alleles the fewest. In this cohort, only TCR beta chains were sequenced, and detectable features were limited by the absence of alpha or paired-chain data. A few of the identified cytomegalovirus-associated TCR beta chains were confirmed in vitro to be specific for cytomegalovirus antigens. A further reported finding was that TCR beta sequences accurately predicted the HLA-A and HLA-B alleles for most subjects in the first cohort. Strong co-occurrence of HLA alleles, especially DR and DQ, made assigning TCR associations to individual alleles difficult. In the study, 150 to 200 TCR beta chains were listed as associated with cytomegalovirus. While some public TCRs were present in many individuals, most TCR sequences turned up only very rarely across donors. The only immune exposure information available for the cohort was CMV serostatus. The classifier was reported to diagnose cytomegalovirus status with high specificity and sensitivity in both the original cohort and the validation cohort. Because HLA typing was missing for some donors at each locus, association tests included only the typed subset. Compared with equally common non-associated chains, HLA-associated TCR beta chains in a later analysis were more clonally expanded and had lower generation probabilities. Correlated functional status among segregating V segments might reflect linkage disequilibrium, but an unknown experimental factor could not be ruled out. In a later genetic analysis, fewer N-insertions in productive TCRs were reported among donors in an Asian-associated ancestry cluster than the approximately 670-donor mean. The presence/absence analyses assumed that sequencing depth was roughly uniform across donors, and that assumption may not be true. An earlier analysis of 587 of the donors showed that most TCR beta V segments appeared in productive rearrangements either about 87% or about 30% of the time, which broadly matched IMGT annotations. Some IMGT-functional V segments, including TRBV6-2 and TRBV6-3, could not be told apart with the 87-base-pair reads, so those segments were excluded. According to the authors, the approach could potentially be generalized to other disease states and immunological phenotypes. The earlier analysis of approximately 560 of the donors excluded some 15 rarely observed V segments, including chromosome 9 orphons, because counts were too low. In a later analysis, several top co-occurrence clusters were reported to appear linked to parvovirus B19, influenza, CMV and Epstein-Barr virus. A later analysis found that most CMV-associated TCR beta chains appeared HLA-restricted, with HLA associations seemingly driven largely by CMV exposure. At a false discovery rate of 0.05, a later analysis linked about 17,000 TCR beta sequences to specific HLA alleles. In a later genetic analysis, a missense DCLRE1C variant was associated with V-gene and J-gene trimming of TCR beta chains, and the association was replicated in an independent cohort. A cluster of highly shared sequence variants was judged likely to be a technical artifact of the sequencing pipeline.

As concerns this clone: The specificity of this receptor is unknown. Within one base of it there is no much larger clone, and no base qualities were kept.

The cohort was made up of 666 healthy bone marrow donors. At the time of sampling, every cohort member was nominally healthy, though immune exposures that went unrecorded were likely present. The donor was CMV seronegative and was included in the group of 352 seronegative cohort members. A peripheral blood sample was collected from each donor, and TCR beta sequencing was performed on peripheral blood mononuclear cells. Genomic DNA extraction from the blood cell samples was performed with the Qiagen DNeasy Blood Extraction Kit. The method was the immunoSEQ multiplex PCR assay. For the multiplex PCR, a mixture combining 60 forward primers for TCR Vbeta segments and 13 reverse primers for TCR Jbeta segments was used. The CDR3 region of rearranged TCR beta genes was amplified from genomic DNA by a multiplex PCR assay. Amplified TCR beta libraries were sequenced as 87-base-pair reads on the Illumina HiSeq System. The paper's data handling went like this. Across the 700 or so repertoires, a later analysis counted around 80 million unique TCR beta chains, 9 million to 14 million of which were shared by at least two donors. Raw reads were error-corrected and collapsed into unique sequences by a nearest-neighbor algorithm in which closely related sequences were merged to remove PCR and sequencing errors. CDR3 sequences were aligned to IMGT reference sequences to assign V, D and J gene segments. For a sequence to be retained, at least a six-nucleotide match to both a V gene segment and a J gene segment was required. A rearrangement counted as productive if the CDR3 had no stop codons and remained in frame with V and J, and every other rearrangement counted as non-productive. CDR3 was defined according to IMGT convention as the region running from the second conserved V-encoded cysteine to the conserved J-encoded phenylalanine. The earlier analysis of about 640 of the donors excluded any sequence lacking an unambiguous match to a single V gene segment. In an earlier analysis of around 590 of the donors, a V segment was called functional when productive rearrangements were above 56.7%, and segregating when the standard deviation between donors exceeded 5%. A statistical classification framework was developed to diagnose cytomegalovirus status using the catalog of TCR beta chain sequences. V and J gene assignment, in a later analysis, came from comparing TCR nucleotide sequences with IMGT/GENE-DB human TR gene sequences. A later analysis assigned CDR3 sequences and most-parsimonious VDJ recombination scenarios with the TCRdist pipeline. In a later analysis, each TCR beta chain was defined by its CDR3 amino acid sequence together with its V-gene family, and reads without a unique V-gene family were excluded. A later analysis removed 500 to 600 highly shared, low-generation-probability nucleotide sequences to deal with suspected cross-contamination and a sequencing artifact. A later analysis calculated a clonal expansion index for each public chain from normalized within-repertoire ranks of inferred template counts. Generation probabilities in a later analysis came from a VDJ recombination model fitted to out-of-frame rearrangements, and those results were checked against IGoR. In a later analysis, TCR-TCR, TCR-HLA and TCR-CMV co-occurrence was scored with hypergeometric tests, and a repertoire-size bias correction was applied to TCR pairs. To estimate false discovery rates, a later analysis permuted the HLA or CMV assignments 20 times. In a later analysis, co-occurring TCRs were grouped with DBSCAN, and TCRdist sequence similarity was added when clustering was performed within HLA-allele-positive subsets. Repertoires with fewer than 30,000 or more than 120,000 public chains were left out of co-occurrence clustering, as were a handful of repertoires with anomalous nucleotide sharing. TCRdb holds this immuneACCESS table with in-frame rearrangements only. Some clones are missing; in checked studies, unresolved V genes explain under half, and the rest has no known cause. That table gives V, J and clone size, and the DNA gave D and trimming. The sample records a few hundred thousand clones, 80% to 95% of which are singletons. The ten largest clonotypes hold 1.5% to 2% of the sample.

The CDR3 starts with the cysteine, ends with the phenylalanine, and has 17 residues. Just the 51-base CDR3 DNA is kept, in frame starting at base 1. Per the germline V gene, SGHDN is the CDR1 and FVKESK is the CDR2. V is pruned by 2 bases and J by 5 bases, leaving 8 bases of the junction without a gene match. The TCR originated in a girl under 10 years old in good health and CMV-seronegative. The chain uses TRBV14 and TRBJ2-2, with 10 bases aligning to TRBD2. Sequenced input: PBMCs. CDR3 sequence: CASSQIAGGGYTGELFF. In nucleotides, the sequence is TGTGCCAGCAGCCAAATAGCGGGAGGAGGTTATACCGGGGAGCTGTTTTTT.